This T cell receptor (beta chain) comes out of a study of response to subunit inactivated influenza vaccine. Regarding the study as a whole: The authors proposed limited new T cell recruitment per seasonal influenza vaccination.

A few counts support this clonotype. The antigen is not known. Each CDR3 protein is one row after TCRdb ran MiXCR on the RT-PCR reads. There are around 570,000 distinct CDR3 sequences in the sample; around 11% occur only once, and roughly 11% lies in the top ten. In germline, CDR1 is SGHRS, CDR2 YFSETQ. CDR3 length equals 15 residues. V shed 7 bases and J shed 0 bases, with 16 bases lying between them. These data were also reused for a study on T cells expressing NK-cell markers. That source reports: The cDNA for TCR beta came from 5'RACE template switching with UMIs. Underlying the TCR beta repertoires were sorted CD3+CD56+NKG2C+, CD3+CD56+NKG2C- and CD3+CD56-NKG2C+ T cells. HCMV serostatus: seven of eight sequenced donors positive, one negative.

Sequencing was performed on PBMCs from blood, taken on the day of vaccination. This receptor was obtained from a man in his fifties who received an inactivated influenza vaccine. The rearrangement links TRBV5-1 to TRBJ1-2, with no clear D. CDR3 in DNA: TGCGCCAGCCTCGTAGTTCCCGGAGCTAACTATGGCTACACCTTC. Residues: CASLVVPGANYGYTF.